The T cell receptor (beta chain) described here comes from a study of T-cell reconstitution after alpha-beta-depleted transplantation in children. The V end was cut by 0 bases, the J end by 9 bases, with 24 bases between. The CDR3 covers 18 residues. CDR1 is SGHVS, CDR2 FQNEAQ, per germline. Unique molecular identifiers were incorporated into the prepared TCRbeta library. Each CDR3 protein is one row after TCRdb ran MiXCR on the PCR reads. The sample contains some 280,000 distinct CDR3 sequences, over 8% of which appear only once. The sequenced sample was PBMCs from the stem cell graft donor, obtained from the stem cell graft. This chain connects TRBV7-8 to TRBJ2-1; TRBD1 is a possible D gene (6 bases). The receptor comes from a human donor who donated a stem cell graft to a child with SCID. The CDR3 here is CASSLAWQGRVGPGEQFF. In DNA, the CDR3 is TGTGCCAGCAGCTTAGCGTGGCAGGGGCGAGTGGGTCCCGGTGAGCAGTTCTTC. Together with reference TRBV7-8 and TRBJ2-1, the CDR3 gives the full variable domain: GAGVSQSPRYKVAKRGQDVALRCDPISGHVSLFWYQQALGQGPEFLTYFQNEAQLDKSGLPSDRFFAERPEGSVSTLKIQRTQQEDSAVYLCASSLAWQGRVGPGEQFFGPGTRLTVL.